The rows below give T cell receptor beta chains drawn from one sample of a study of CD8 T cells in Susac syndrome. In TCRdb, the immunoSEQ multiplex PCR reads were re-called with MiXCR into one record per CDR3 protein. The table lists more than 150,000 distinct CDR3 sequences, roughly 95% of them singletons. Sequenced input: CD4+ T cells from PBMCs. The receptors shown here come from a human donor with Susac syndrome. Both conserved end residues are part of each CDR3. A D gene is named only where the DNA matches it firmly. Expanded clones get a size class; other rows say once, few or many, or leave the size out.

V	size	J	D	DNA	CDR3
TRBV4-3	NA	TRBJ2-7	NA	TGCGCCAGCAGCCAAATTACAGGGCACGAGCAGTACTTC	CASSQITGHEQYF
TRBV6-2/TRBV6-3	NA	TRBJ2-7	NA	TGTGCCAGCTGGGGCGAGCAGTACTTC	CASWGEQYF
TRBV18	NA	TRBJ2-7	TRBD1	TGTGCCAGCTCACCCCGGGGGACAGGGGGCCACGAGCAGTACTTC	CASSPRGTGGHEQYF
TRBV12-3/TRBV12-4	few	TRBJ2-6	NA	TGTGCCAGCAGTTTAGGGGGATCTGGGGCCAACGTCCTGACTTTC	CASSLGGSGANVLTF
TRBV15	NA	TRBJ2-4	TRBD1	TGTGCCACCAGCCTTCCAAAGGACAGGGGGCCGGGAAACATTCAGTACTTC	CATSLPKDRGPGNIQYF
TRBV27	NA	TRBJ2-3	NA	TGTGCCAGCGGTGGCGGGCTTAGCACAGATACGCAGTATTTT	CASGGGLSTDTQYF
TRBV9	NA	TRBJ2-7	TRBD1	TGTGCCAGCAGCCCGAGACAGGGGGCACCGTACGAGCAGTACTTC	CASSPRQGAPYEQYF
TRBV3-1	NA	TRBJ1-1	NA	TGTGCCAGCAGCCGCAACAGGGCCACTGAAGCTTTCTTT	CASSRNRATEAFF
TRBV12-3/TRBV12-4	NA	TRBJ2-3	NA	TGTGCCAGCAGCCGTGGACACAACACAGATACGCAGTATTTT	CASSRGHNTDTQYF
TRBV14	NA	TRBJ2-1	NA	TGTGCCAGCAGCCCCCCCAACTACAATGAGCAGTTCTTC	CASSPPNYNEQFF
TRBV20-1	NA	TRBJ1-5	NA	TGCAGTGCTAGCTTGCAGGAGGGCAATCAGCCCCAGCATTTT	CSASLQEGNQPQHF
TRBV7-8	NA	TRBJ2-5	TRBD1	TGTGCCAGCAACTCGGACAGGGTGTCCGAGACCCAGTACTTC	CASNSDRVSETQYF
TRBV20-1	NA	TRBJ2-3	TRBD2	TGCAGTGCTAGCAGGGGCGGGACTAGCAAAACAGATACGCAGTATTTT	CSASRGGTSKTDTQYF
TRBV20-1	NA	TRBJ2-7	TRBD1	TGCAGTGCTAGAGATTCAGGGACAGTCGACTACGAGCAGTACTTC	CSARDSGTVDYEQYF
TRBV29-1	NA	TRBJ2-3	NA	TGCAGCATAGGGCCTCTGGGCGATACGCAGTATTTT	CSIGPLGDTQYF
TRBV20-1	NA	TRBJ1-6	TRBD1	TGCAGTGCTAGAGGGACAGGGGCAGGTTCACCCCTCCACTTT	CSARGTGAGSPLHF
TRBV29-1	NA	TRBJ1-2	NA	TGCAGCGTTGAAGAGTCGGTTAGTGGCTATGGCTACACCTTC	CSVEESVSGYGYTF
TRBV5-1	NA	TRBJ2-1	TRBD2	TGCGCCAGCAGCCAACTAGCGGGGGGCCACAATGAGCAGTTCTTC	CASSQLAGGHNEQFF
TRBV20-1	NA	TRBJ2-5	NA	TGCAGTGCTAGAGACAGGGAAGAGACCCAGTACTTC	CSARDREETQYF
TRBV5-4	NA	TRBJ1-2	NA	TGTGCCAGCACCCTCTGGCGAAGTGATGGCTACACCTTC	CASTLWRSDGYTF
TRBV4-1	NA	TRBJ1-4	NA	TGCGCCAGCAGCCAAGATAGGGAAAAACTGTTTTTT	CASSQDREKLFF
TRBV29-1	NA	TRBJ2-5	NA	TGCAGCGTTGGCCATCCTCAAGAGACCCAGTACTTC	CSVGHPQETQYF
TRBV19	NA	TRBJ2-4	NA	TGTGCCAGTAGTATAGATGAAAACATTCAGTACTTC	CASSIDENIQYF
TRBV20-1	NA	TRBJ1-2	TRBD1	TGCAGTGCTAGACGGGACAGGGCTGGCTACACCTTC	CSARRDRAGYTF
TRBV5-6	NA	TRBJ1-2	TRBD1	TGTGCCAGCAGCTTGGCAGGGACAGGGGGCCGTGGCTACACCTTC	CASSLAGTGGRGYTF
TRBV2	NA	TRBJ1-3	NA	TGTGCCAGCAGTGAGGACCTCGGAAACACCATATATTTT	CASSEDLGNTIYF
TRBV12-3/TRBV12-4	NA	TRBJ1-2	NA	TGTGCCAGCAGTTTCAGTGACTTTAACTATGGCTACACCTTC	CASSFSDFNYGYTF
TRBV4-1	once	TRBJ2-5	NA	TGCGCCAGCAGCCAAGCACTATTAGAGACCCAGTACTTC	CASSQALLETQYF
TRBV20-1	NA	TRBJ1-2	TRBD1	TGCAGTGCTAGAAAGGGACAGAACTATGGCTACACCTTC	CSARKGQNYGYTF
TRBV6-2/TRBV6-3	NA	TRBJ1-5	NA	TGTGCCAGCAGTTACGGGCAGGGCCAGCATTTT	CASSYGQGQHF
TRBV29-1	NA	TRBJ2-7	TRBD1	TGCAGCGTTGCAGGGCAGGGGGTCTACGAGCAGTACTTC	CSVAGQGVYEQYF
TRBV12-3/TRBV12-4	NA	TRBJ1-2	TRBD1	TGTGCCAGCACCCCTATGGGACAGAACTATGGCTACACCTTC	CASTPMGQNYGYTF
TRBV16	NA	TRBJ2-5	NA	TGTGCCAGCAGCCAAGGGGCCAGTTGGTACCAAGAGACCCAGTACTTC	CASSQGASWYQETQYF
TRBV27	NA	TRBJ1-6	NA	TGTGCCAGCAGTTTATCCCTGACAGGTTCACCCCTCCACTTT	CASSLSLTGSPLHF
TRBV7-2	NA	TRBJ2-7	NA	TGTGCCAGCAGACAGACCACGCCGGGGGAGCAGTACTTC	CASRQTTPGEQYF
TRBV29-1	NA	TRBJ1-1	TRBD1	TGCAGCGGACAAACGGGACAGGCGAACACTGAAGCTTTCTTT	CSGQTGQANTEAFF
TRBV19	NA	TRBJ2-4	TRBD1	TGTGCCAGTACCCCCACGACAGGGCGGTGGCAGTACTTC	CASTPTTGRWQYF
TRBV3-1	NA	TRBJ2-7	TRBD1	TGTGCCAGCAGTCCTGGGACAGGGGGCTCCGAGCAGTACTTC	CASSPGTGGSEQYF
TRBV5-1	NA	TRBJ2-3	TRBD2	TGCGCCAGCAGCTTTAGCGGGGGGGCCTCGGATACGCAGTATTTT	CASSFSGGASDTQYF
TRBV12-3/TRBV12-4	NA	TRBJ2-5	NA	TGTGCCAGCAGTTTTGTACAGGGCCAGACCCAGTACTTC	CASSFVQGQTQYF
TRBV3-1	NA	TRBJ1-1	NA	TGTGCCAGCAGCCAAGCGGTGGGGCTAAGGGTAGCTTTCTTT	CASSQAVGLRVAFF
TRBV6-4	NA	TRBJ2-3	TRBD2	TGTGCCAGCAGTGACAGGGGCGGGGGGGCCGATACGCAGTATTTT	CASSDRGGGADTQYF
TRBV20-1	NA	TRBJ1-2	NA	TGCAGTGCTCCTCACCTCGAGACAGGAAATGGCTACACCTTC	CSAPHLETGNGYTF
TRBV18	NA	TRBJ1-2	NA	TGTGCCAGCAGCGGGAGACACTATGGCTACACCTTC	CASSGRHYGYTF